The 2 T cell receptor beta chains in this list originate from one sample, sequenced in a study of blood T cell repertoires in COVID-19. Sequenced by immunoSEQ multiplex PCR; TCRdb stores in-frame clones only, minus some. This table has about 78,000 clones, roughly 87% appearing once. The sequenced sample was peripheral blood. Source of these receptors: a woman between 50 and 59 years old in a cohort sampled during active COVID-19.

The chain links TRBV7-3 to TRBJ2-5; TRBD1 matches at 11 bases. The V segment lost 5 bases and the J segment 7 bases; nucleotides outside the gene matches: 12. There are 16 residues in the CDR3. Germline CDR1 SGHTA, CDR2 FQGTGA. The CDR3 nucleotides read TGTGCCAGCAGCCCTCCGGGACAGGGGGTGGGTGGGACCCAGTACTTC. Amino acid sequence: CASSPPGQGVGGTQYF.

This chain links TRBV5-8 with TRBJ1-5, with D possibly TRBD1 on 5 matching bases. Germline V gives CDR1 SGHTS, CDR2 YDEGEE. Trimming took 2 bases from V and 7 from J, leaving 7 bases between them. The CDR3 contains 12 residues. CDR3 DNA sequence: TGTGCCAGCAGCTTCAGGGCGCAGCCCCAGCATTTT. Residues: CASSFRAQPQHF. Complete variable domain (other parts from reference TRBV5-8 and TRBJ1-5): EAGVTQSPTHLIKTRGQQATLRCSPISGHTSVYWYQQALGLGLQFLLWYDEGEERNRGNFPPRFSGRQFPNYSSELNVNALELEDSALYLCASSFRAQPQHFGDGTRLSIL.